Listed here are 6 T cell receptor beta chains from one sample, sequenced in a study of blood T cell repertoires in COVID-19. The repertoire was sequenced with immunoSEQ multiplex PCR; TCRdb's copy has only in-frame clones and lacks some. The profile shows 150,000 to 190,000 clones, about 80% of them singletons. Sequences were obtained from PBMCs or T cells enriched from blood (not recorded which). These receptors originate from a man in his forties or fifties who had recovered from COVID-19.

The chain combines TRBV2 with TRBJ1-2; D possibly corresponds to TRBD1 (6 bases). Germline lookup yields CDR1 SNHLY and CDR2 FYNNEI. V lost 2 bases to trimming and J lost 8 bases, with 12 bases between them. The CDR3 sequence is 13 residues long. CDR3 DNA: TGTGCCAGCAGTGAAAACAGGGAGTACGGCTACACCTTC. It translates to CASSENREYGYTF. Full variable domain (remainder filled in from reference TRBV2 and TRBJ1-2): EPEVTQTPSHQVTQMGQEVILRCVPISNHLYFYWYRQILGQKVEFLVSFYNNEISEKSEIFDDQFSVERPDGSNFTLKIRSTKLEDSAMYFCASSENREYGYTFGSGTRLTVV.

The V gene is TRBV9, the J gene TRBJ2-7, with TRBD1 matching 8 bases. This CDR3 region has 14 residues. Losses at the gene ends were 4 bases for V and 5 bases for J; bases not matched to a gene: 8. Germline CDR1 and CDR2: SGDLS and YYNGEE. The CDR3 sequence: CASSPRTGIDEQYF. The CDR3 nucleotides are TGTGCCAGCAGCCCTAGGACAGGGATCGACGAGCAGTACTTC.

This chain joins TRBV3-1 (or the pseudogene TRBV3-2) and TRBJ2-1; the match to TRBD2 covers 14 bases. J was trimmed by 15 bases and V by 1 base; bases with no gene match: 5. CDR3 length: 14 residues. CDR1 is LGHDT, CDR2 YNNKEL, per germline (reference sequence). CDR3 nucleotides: TGTGCCAGCAGCCAAGGGACTAGCGGGGGGAAAGGGTTCTTC. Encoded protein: CASSQGTSGGKGFF.

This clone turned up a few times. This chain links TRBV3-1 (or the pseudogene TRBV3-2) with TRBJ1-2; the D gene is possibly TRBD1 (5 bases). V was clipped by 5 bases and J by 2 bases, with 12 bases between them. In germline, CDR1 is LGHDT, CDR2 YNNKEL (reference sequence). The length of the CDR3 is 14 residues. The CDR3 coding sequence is TGTGCCAGCAGCTCGGCGTGGGGCAACTATGGCTACACCTTC. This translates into CASSSAWGNYGYTF.

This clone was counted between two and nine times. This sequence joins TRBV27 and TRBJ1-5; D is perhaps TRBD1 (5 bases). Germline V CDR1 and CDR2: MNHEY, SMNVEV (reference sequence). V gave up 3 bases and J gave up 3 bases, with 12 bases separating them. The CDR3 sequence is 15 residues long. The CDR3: CASSFQGAHNQPQHF. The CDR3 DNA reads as TGTGCCAGCAGTTTTCAGGGCGCCCACAATCAGCCCCAGCATTTT.

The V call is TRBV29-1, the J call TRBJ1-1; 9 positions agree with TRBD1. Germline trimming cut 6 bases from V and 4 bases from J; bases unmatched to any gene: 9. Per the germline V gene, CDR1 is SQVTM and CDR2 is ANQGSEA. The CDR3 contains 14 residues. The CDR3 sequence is CSVVPGQGITEAFF. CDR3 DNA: TGCAGCGTCGTCCCGGGACAGGGTATCACTGAAGCTTTCTTT. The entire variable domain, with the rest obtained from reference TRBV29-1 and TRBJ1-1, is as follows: SAVISQKPSRDICQRGTSLTIQCQVDSQVTMMFWYRQQPGQSLTLIATANQGSEATYESGFVIDKFPISRPNLTFSTLTVSNMSPEDSSIYLCSVVPGQGITEAFFGQGTRLTVV.